The 32 T cell receptor beta chains below were found in one sample sequenced in a study of Ad26.COV2.S vaccination and SARS-CoV-2 variants. The repertoire was sequenced with immunoSEQ multiplex PCR; TCRdb's copy has only in-frame clones and lacks some. Altogether roughly 250,000 clones are present, about 83% being singletons, with the ten largest covering about 2.8%. Treatment meaning: roughly 19 received Ad26.COV2.S at low or high dose, single or two shots; 5 received placebo; per-sample allocation not given. On day 63 after the first injection, vaccine and placebo recipients gave samples. The sample here was peripheral blood, taken in a trial of Ad26.COV2.S vaccine versus placebo. The receptor set was obtained from a person between 18 and 59 years old who received the Ad26.COV2.S COVID-19 vaccine or a placebo.

J is TRBJ1-1 and V is TRBV4-3; 8 bases are shared with TRBD1. CDR3 size: 14 residues. Unmatched junction bases numbered 3, after V lost 3 bases and J lost 3 bases. Germline V gene data show CDR1 as LGHNA and CDR2 as YSLEER. The CDR3 loop is CASSQQDRDTEAFF. DNA for the CDR3: TGCGCCAGCAGCCAGCAGGACAGGGACACTGAAGCTTTCTTT.

The CDR3 here is CASSQDSDRGRNNSPLHF. The CDR3 DNA reads TGCGCCAGCAGCCAAGATTCGGACAGGGGGAGAAATAATTCACCCCTCCACTTT. The V call is TRBV4-3, the J call TRBJ1-6; 10 nucleotides line up with TRBD1. The germline V gene encodes CDR1 LGHNA and CDR2 YSLEER. The trim removed 0 bases at V and 5 bases at J, leaving 7 bases unmatched. This CDR3 region has 18 residues.

V and J are TRBV6-2 or TRBV6-3 and TRBJ1-1, with 8 bases fitting TRBD1. J gave up 1 base and V 5 bases, and 0 bases lay outside the gene matches. CDR3 length: 13 amino acids. Germline CDR1 reads MNHEY; CDR2 reads SVGEGT. The CDR3 spells CASSDRGNTEAFF. CDR3 coding DNA: TGTGCCAGCAGTGACAGGGGGAACACTGAAGCTTTCTTT.

The rearrangement joins TRBV30 to TRBJ1-4, with 9 bases fitting TRBD1. The CDR3 loop spans 15 amino acids. Germline V lookup: CDR1 GTSNPN, CDR2 SVGIG (reference sequence). Germline trimming cut 2 bases from V and 7 bases from J; bases unmatched to any gene: 8. Here the CDR3 DNA reads TGTGCCTGGAGTCCCAGGCGGACAGGGGTTGAAAAACTGTTTTTT. It is translated as CAWSPRRTGVEKLFF.

The chain carries TRBV4-3 and TRBJ2-2; 7 bases map to TRBD1. Trimming removed 3 bases from V and 7 bases from J; junction bases left unmatched: 5. The CDR3 consists of 14 residues. The V gene's germline CDR1 is LGHNA and CDR2 YSLEER. For the CDR3, the DNA is TGCGCCAGCAGCCACCGACAGGGTGGCGGGGAGCTGTTTTTT. Its protein is CASSHRQGGGELFF.

V and J are TRBV5-1 and TRBJ1-1, with 9 positions matching TRBD1. The CDR3 covers 15 residues. V trimming: 7 bases; J trimming: 2 bases; junction bases outside the gene matches: 9. Germline CDR1 and CDR2: SGHRS and YFSETQ. This CDR3 reads CASRRTGEVNTEAFF. CDR3 nucleotides: TGCGCCAGCCGTAGGACAGGGGAGGTTAACACTGAAGCTTTCTTT.

The chain uses TRBV9 and TRBJ2-7, with D maybe TRBD2 (6 bases). The germline gives CDR1 SGDLS, CDR2 YYNGEE. Trimming left V 0 bases short and J 3 bases short, with 7 bases between. The CDR3 has 13 residues. CDR3 in DNA: TGTGCCAGCAGCGTAGTGGGGGGCTACGAGCAGTACTTC. Translation: CASSVVGGYEQYF.

V usage is TRBV2 and J usage is TRBJ1-5; D is unclear. The length of the CDR3 is 13 residues. Per the germline V gene, CDR1 is SNHLY and CDR2 is FYNNEI. The V and J ends lost 1 base and 0 bases respectively, with 1 base between them. The CDR3 region has the DNA TGTGCCAGCAGTGAAGTTAGCAATCAGCCCCAGCATTTT. Protein sequence: CASSEVSNQPQHF.

The chain couples TRBV5-1 to TRBJ2-1, with a weak D call TRBD1 (5 bases). The CDR3 extends over 14 amino acids. Germline CDR1 is SGHRS and CDR2 is YFSETQ. Trimming removed 0 bases from V and 9 bases from J, with 13 bases in between. This CDR3 reads CASSLDAGYGEQFF. For the CDR3, the DNA is TGCGCCAGCAGCTTGGATGCAGGGTATGGTGAGCAGTTCTTC.

V and J are TRBV21-1 and TRBJ1-1; the table's D call, TRBD1, was not checked against the DNA. TRBV21-1 counts as a pseudogene. The CDR3 length is 15 residues. CDR3: CASSASLGQDTEAFF. For the CDR3, the DNA is TGTGCCAGCAGCGCCTCGTTGGGGCAGGACACTGAAGCTTTCTTT.

The chain employs TRBV10-3 and TRBJ2-5, with TRBD1 as a possible D gene (6 bases). This CDR3 spans 16 amino acids. V was cut by 3 bases and J by 3 bases, with 17 bases left in between. CDR1 ENHRY and CDR2 SYGVKD come from the germline V gene. Here the CDR3 reads CAISDPRGLGKETQYF. The CDR3 DNA sequence: TGTGCCATCAGTGATCCCAGGGGCTTGGGGAAAGAGACCCAGTACTTC.

The chain links TRBV6-5 to TRBJ1-4, with 9 bases lining up with TRBD1. V shed 5 bases, J shed 7 bases, and the junction held 5 bases outside the gene matches. The CDR3 loop spans 14 amino acids. Germline V gene data show CDR1 as MNHEY and CDR2 as SVGAGI. The CDR3 region is CASSTGTGLEKLFF. CDR3 coding DNA: TGTGCCAGCAGTACCGGGACAGGGCTTGAAAAACTGTTTTTT.

V and J are TRBV9 and TRBJ1-5; no clear D. Germline loops: CDR1 SGDLS, CDR2 YYNGEE. The ends were cut back, 0 bases at V and 6 bases at J, with 10 bases in the middle. The CDR3 covers 14 residues. The CDR3 spells CASSVEPEGQPQHF. Written as DNA, the CDR3 is TGTGCCAGCAGCGTAGAGCCTGAGGGTCAGCCCCAGCATTTT.

The rearrangement uses TRBV4-2 and TRBJ1-3; D uncertain. Germline CDR1 is LGHNA and CDR2 is YNFKEQ. The CDR3 runs 16 residues. V was clipped by 1 base and J by 0 bases, with 10 bases between them. The chain's CDR3 is CASSQVSGYSGNTIYF. Here the CDR3 DNA reads TGTGCCAGCAGCCAAGTGTCGGGGTACTCTGGAAACACCATATATTTT.

V and J are TRBV29-1 and TRBJ1-5, with unresolved D. Germline CDR1 and CDR2: SQVTM and ANQGSEA. The CDR3 spans 13 residues. Trimming pared 4 bases from V and 1 base from J, leaving 8 bases between. CDR3 loop: CSVGENSNQPQHF. CDR3 DNA: TGCAGCGTTGGGGAGAACAGCAATCAGCCCCAGCATTTT.

The chain carries TRBV30 and TRBJ2-3, with D possibly TRBD1 on 6 matching bases. V lost 5 bases and J lost 2, with 17 bases in between. Germline V lookup: CDR1 GTSNPN, CDR2 SVGIG (reference sequence). The CDR3 is made up of 15 amino acids. The chain's CDR3 is CAWSQPEGVTDTQYF. In DNA, the CDR3 is TGTGCCTGGTCCCAGCCTGAGGGGGTCACAGATACGCAGTATTTT.

The rearrangement links TRBV10-3 to TRBJ2-2; D perhaps matches TRBD1 (6 bases). The V gene's germline CDR1 is ENHRY and CDR2 SYGVKD. The V end was cut by 5 bases, the J end by 3 bases, with 16 bases between. CDR3 length: 16 residues. The CDR3 DNA reads TGTGCCATCAGTTCACAGGGCGAACCGGACACCGGGGAGCTGTTTTTT. Translating gives CAISSQGEPDTGELFF.

V usage is TRBV18 and J usage is TRBJ1-5, with TRBD1 matching 7 bases. The CDR3 runs to 15 residues. The V segment lost 3 bases and the J segment 6 bases; nucleotides outside the gene matches: 8. Per germline, CDR1 KGHSH and CDR2 LQKENI. Written as DNA, the CDR3 is TGTGCCAGCTCACCGGGGACGACAGGGCCTCAGCCCCAGCATTTT. This encodes CASSPGTTGPQPQHF.

This sequence joins TRBV4-3 and TRBJ1-1; D perhaps matches TRBD1 (5 bases). This CDR3 region has 14 residues. The germline V and J ends were trimmed by 0 bases and 3 bases, with 8 bases remaining between them. CDR1 and CDR2 (germline): LGHNA, YSLEER. CDR3 sequence (DNA): TGCGCCAGCAGCCAAGAGGCGACAGACACTGAAGCTTTCTTT. Its protein is CASSQEATDTEAFF.

The chain has TRBV6-6 and TRBJ2-3; D assignment may be TRBD1 or TRBD2 (5 bases each). The length of the CDR3 is 14 residues. The germline V and J ends were trimmed by 4 bases and 3 bases, with 11 bases remaining between them. Germline CDR1 reads MNHNY; CDR2 reads SVGAGI (reference sequence). This chain's CDR3 is CASSSEGTTDTQYF. As DNA, the CDR3 is TGTGCCAGCAGTTCTGAGGGGACGACAGATACGCAGTATTTT.

V gene TRBV5-6 combines with J gene TRBJ1-5; D call uncertain. V lost 1 base to trimming and J lost 5 bases, with 10 bases between them. The CDR3 contains 14 residues. Germline values: CDR1 SGHDT, CDR2 YYEEEE. DNA for the CDR3: TGTGCCAGCAGCTTGAGGACGTCACATCAGCCCCAGCATTTT. As protein: CASSLRTSHQPQHF.

The rearrangement joins TRBV27 to TRBJ2-1; 7 bases align to TRBD2. The CDR3 loop spans 12 amino acids. Germline V gene sequence: CDR1 MNHEY, CDR2 SMNVEV (reference sequence). J was trimmed by 2 bases and V by 8 bases; bases with no gene match: 0. This CDR3 reads CASGRAYNEQFF. CDR3 sequence (DNA): TGTGCCAGCGGGAGGGCCTACAATGAGCAGTTCTTC.

V usage is TRBV2 and J usage is TRBJ2-2; weak D call: TRBD1 (5 bases). Trimming pared 5 bases from V and 4 bases from J, leaving 8 bases between. The CDR3 sequence is 13 residues long. Germline CDR1 and CDR2: SNHLY and FYNNEI. The CDR3 protein is CASSTTGTGELFF. Here the CDR3 DNA reads TGTGCCAGCAGTACTACAGGCACCGGGGAGCTGTTTTTT.

The V and J genes are TRBV6-6 and TRBJ1-1; 7 bases map to TRBD1. V trimming: 4 bases; J trimming: 7 bases; junction bases outside the gene matches: 9. Germline V gene lookup returns CDR1 MNHNY and CDR2 SVGAGI (reference sequence). The CDR3 is 14 amino acids. CDR3: CASSSVPDRVEAFF. CDR3 coding DNA: TGTGCCAGCAGTTCCGTACCTGACAGGGTTGAAGCTTTCTTT.

With respect to this clone: This sample includes further DNA sequences coding for the same CDR3. The CDR3 here is CATSRDRGTYEQYF. The CDR3 DNA sequence: TGTGCCACCAGCAGGGACAGGGGCACCTACGAGCAGTACTTC. This chain uses TRBV15 with TRBJ2-7; 9 bases are shared with TRBD1. CDR1 and CDR2 from the germline V gene are LNHNV and YYDKDF (reference sequence). This CDR3 spans 14 amino acids. The V segment lost 3 bases and the J segment 2 bases; nucleotides outside the gene matches: 2.

The V call is TRBV5-6, the J call TRBJ2-5; tentative D call: TRBD1 (6 bases). The CDR3 length is 14 residues. Germline CDR1 and CDR2: SGHDT and YYEEEE. The V gene lost 2 bases and the J gene lost 5 bases, with 13 bases spanning the gap. CDR3 amino acids: CASSFGTPLETQYF. Written as DNA, the CDR3 is TGTGCCAGCAGCTTCGGGACACCGTTGGAGACCCAGTACTTC.

This clone was found once. A junction end diverges from the germline sequence, so it may reflect a read error. The rearrangement links TRBV4-3 to TRBJ1-5, with D maybe TRBD1 (6 bases). Germline V gene sequence: CDR1 LGHNA, CDR2 YSLEER. CDR3 length equals 16 residues. Here the CDR3 DNA reads TGCGCCAGCAGCCAAGACAAGGGGGGGTTTAATCATCCCCAGCATTTT. This codes for CASSQDKGGFNHPQHF.

The chain joins TRBV5-1 to TRBJ2-1, with 7 bases lining up with TRBD2. The junction had 5 bases not matched to a gene; V was cut back by 7 bases and J by 1 base. This CDR3 spans 14 amino acids. Germline-derived CDR1 and CDR2 are SGHRS and YFSETQ. The CDR3 sequence is CASAGVRSYNEQFF. DNA of the CDR3: TGCGCCAGCGCGGGGGTGAGGTCCTACAATGAGCAGTTCTTC.

The chain couples TRBV30 to TRBJ1-3; a possible D gene is TRBD1 (6 bases). Germline V gene lookup returns CDR1 GTSNPN and CDR2 SVGIG (reference sequence). Between the trimmed V and J ends, which lost 0 bases and 2 bases, there was a span of 23 bases. The CDR3 extends over 19 amino acids. Here the CDR3 reads CAWSVRGQRKEWAGNTIYF. The CDR3, as DNA: TGTGCCTGGAGTGTAAGGGGACAAAGAAAAGAGTGGGCTGGAAACACCATATATTTT.

The chain has TRBV6-6 and TRBJ2-7; no clear D. V dropped 3 bases and J dropped 0 bases, with 9 bases sitting between them. The germline V gene encodes CDR1 MNHNY and CDR2 SVGAGI (reference sequence). CDR3 length: 14 amino acids. As DNA, the CDR3 is TGTGCCAGCAGTTATACCAGCCTCTCCTACGAGCAGTACTTC. Its translation: CASSYTSLSYEQYF.

J is TRBJ1-2 and V is TRBV30; D is uncertain. V was shortened by 5 bases and J by 4 bases, with 14 bases between the two germline ends. Per germline, CDR1 GTSNPN and CDR2 SVGIG (reference sequence). This CDR3 region has 13 residues. CDR3 sequence: CAWSAGSGYGYTF. CDR3 DNA sequence: TGTGCCTGGTCCGCCGGGTCCGGCTATGGCTACACCTTC.

The chain recombines TRBV18 with TRBJ1-1; TRBD1 agrees at 9 bases. The V gene's germline CDR1 is KGHSH and CDR2 LQKENI. CDR3 length: 16 residues. V lost 1 base, J lost 3 bases, and 6 bases stayed unmatched. This chain's CDR3 is CASSPREGQGDTEAFF. The CDR3, as DNA: TGTGCCAGCTCACCACGGGAGGGACAGGGCGACACTGAAGCTTTCTTT.